Following are 9 T cell receptor beta chains from one sample sequenced in a study of regulatory T cells in long-lasting Graves disease (dated by TCRdb to the early 2020s). Receptor amplification or capture employed multiplex PCR. Instrument on record: Illumina HiSeq 4000. iRepertoire HTBI primers and Arm-PCR amplification of CDR3 regions were used to construct TCR beta libraries. The public reads were reprocessed in TCRdb via fastp at Q25 and MiXCR, keeping in-frame beta chains. Records with the same CDR3 protein are collapsed into one entry carrying the most frequent genes and DNA. This sample lists fewer than 550,000 distinct CDR3 sequences; approximately 16% were detected once. About 25% of the sample is taken by the ten largest. The time point tag for this specimen amounts to: newly diagnosed GD, antithyroid drugs for less than 3 months. For both TCR sequencing and RNA sequencing, RNA was extracted from PBMCs using TRIzol.

A further study also used this sample, focusing on T cells in Graves' hyperthyroidism and ophthalmopathy.

Here the sequenced sample was peripheral blood mononuclear cells (PBMCs), taken at new diagnosis, from a patient treated with antithyroid drugs. The receptors come from a woman aged 18 to 35 with Graves disease. Donor details come from another sample of the same person, matched by shared clones.

This clonotype has just a few counts. One end of the junction is discordant with germline, which a read error may explain. The J gene is TRBJ1-3, the V gene TRBV27, with TRBD1 matching 7 bases. The CDR3 loop spans 15 amino acids. Germline values: CDR1 MNHEY, CDR2 SMNVEV (reference sequence). CDR3 amino acids: CASSLSGGTGNTIYF. The CDR3 DNA reads as TGTGCCAGCAGTCTATCAGGGGGAACTGGAAACACCATATATTTT.

The table lists this clonotype with many counts. The V call is TRBV13, the J call TRBJ2-3, with a tentative D call TRBD2 (6 bases). Between the trimmed V and J ends, which lost 0 bases and 4 bases, there was a span of 11 bases. Germline CDR1 is PRHDT and CDR2 is FYEKMQ (reference sequence). The CDR3 runs to 15 residues. The CDR3 loop reads CASSLGGGGSDTQYF. The CDR3 DNA reads TGTGCCAGCAGCTTAGGCGGGGGAGGTTCAGATACGCAGTATTTT.

This clonotype was seen a handful of times. The gene calls are TRBV10-3 and TRBJ2-7; 10 bases line up with TRBD1. Germline trimming cut 6 bases from V and 5 bases from J; bases unmatched to any gene: 7. The CDR3 runs to 14 residues. The germline V gene encodes CDR1 ENHRY and CDR2 SYGVKD. Written as DNA, the CDR3 is TGTGCCATCAGGGGGGGGGACAGGGGTAACGAGCAGTACTTC. Its protein product is CAIRGGDRGNEQYF.

This clonotype turned up a few times. This chain links TRBV19 with TRBJ2-1; D is perhaps TRBD1 or TRBD2 (6 bases each). Germline V gene data show CDR1 as LNHDA and CDR2 as SQIVND (reference sequence). The CDR3 has 14 residues. The V end was cut by 3 bases, the J end by 3 bases, with 9 bases between. CDR3 in amino acids: CASSMGGDYNEQFF. The CDR3 nucleotides read TGTGCCAGTAGTATGGGGGGCGACTACAATGAGCAGTTCTTC. The whole variable domain, remainder taken from reference TRBV19 and TRBJ2-1, is DGGITQSPKYLFRKEGQNVTLSCEQNLNHDAMYWYRQDPGQGLRLIYYSQIVNDFQKGDIAEGYSVSREKKESFPLTVTSAQKNPTAFYLCASSMGGDYNEQFFGPGTRLTVL.

To note about this clonotype: Relative to the germline gene, one junction end is altered; a read error may explain this. This sequence joins TRBV6-2 or TRBV6-3 and TRBJ2-7; D is unresolved. This CDR3 comprises 13 residues. Germline V lookup: CDR1 MNHEY, CDR2 SVGEGT. This chain's CDR3 is CTSSKAGSYEQYF. CDR3 sequence (DNA): TGTACCAGCAGTAAGGCCGGATCCTACGAGCAGTACTTC.

This clonotype was picked up a small number of times. This sequence joins TRBV20-1 and TRBJ2-7, with no clear D. Trimming took off 1 base at V and 7 bases at J, with 20 bases between the two ends. The V gene's germline CDR1 is DFQATT and CDR2 SNEGSKA (reference sequence). CDR3 size: 15 residues. CDR3 sequence reads: CSARGTTLTLSEQYF. In DNA form, the CDR3 reads TGCAGTGCTAGAGGCACCACCTTGACGCTGAGTGAGCAGTACTTC.

This clonotype was recorded at least ten times. The rearrangement joins TRBV12-3 or TRBV12-4 to TRBJ2-7; no clear D. The CDR3 length is 13 residues. Trimming cost V 6 bases and J 0 bases, with 9 bases left between them. The CDR3 is CASSPSDSYEQYF. CDR3 coding DNA: TGTGCCAGCAGCCCCTCTGACTCCTACGAGCAGTACTTC.

The chain is built from TRBV5-8 and TRBJ1-2, with D unclear. The germline CDR1 and CDR2 sequences are SGHTS and YDEGEE. Trimming removed 2 bases at V and 2 bases at J, with 13 bases between. The length of the CDR3 is 15 residues. CDR3 sequence: CASSLDHRQNYGYTF. The CDR3 bases are TGTGCCAGCAGCTTAGATCATCGGCAGAACTATGGCTACACCTTC.

This clonotype has a handful of counts. The rearrangement joins TRBV2 to TRBJ1-1, with 7 bases fitting TRBD1. Germline CDR1 and CDR2: SNHLY and FYNNEI. Germline trimming cut 4 bases from V and 2 bases from J; bases unmatched to any gene: 10. The CDR3 covers 16 residues. The CDR3, as DNA: TGTGCCAGCAGTGGGGATCGCCGACAGGGCAACACTGAAGCTTTCTTT. Amino acids: CASSGDRRQGNTEAFF.